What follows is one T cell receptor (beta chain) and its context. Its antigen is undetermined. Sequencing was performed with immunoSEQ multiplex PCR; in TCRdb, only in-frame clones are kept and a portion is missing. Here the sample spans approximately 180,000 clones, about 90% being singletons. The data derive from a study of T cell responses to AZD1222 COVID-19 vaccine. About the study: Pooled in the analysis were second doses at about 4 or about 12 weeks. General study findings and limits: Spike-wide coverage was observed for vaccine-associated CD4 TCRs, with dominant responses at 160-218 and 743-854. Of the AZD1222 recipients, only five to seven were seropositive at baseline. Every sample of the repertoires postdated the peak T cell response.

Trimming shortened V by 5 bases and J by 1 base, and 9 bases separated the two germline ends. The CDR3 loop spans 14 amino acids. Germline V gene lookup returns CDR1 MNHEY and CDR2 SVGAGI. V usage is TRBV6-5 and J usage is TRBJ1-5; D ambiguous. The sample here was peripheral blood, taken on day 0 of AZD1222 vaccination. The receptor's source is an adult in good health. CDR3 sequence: CASSRATSNQPQHF. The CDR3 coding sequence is TGTGCCAGCAGTCGGGCGACGAGCAATCAGCCCCAGCATTTT.